This T cell receptor beta chain comes out of a study of CD8+ T cells in alopecia areata. Turning to the study itself: Tofacitinib administration to treated patients was oral, at 5 to 10 mg twice daily. Percentage of affected scalp area was the basis on which treated patients' severity was scored.

The CDR3 loop spans 14 amino acids. The V and J ends lost 9 bases and 4 bases respectively, with 18 bases between them. From germline, CDR1 is MRHNA and CDR2 SNTAGT. Treatment indicated: oral pan-JAK inhibitor, 5-10 mg twice daily. Peripheral blood, together with lesional scalp punch biopsies, was collected from alopecia areata patients. Isolated RNA was reverse transcribed into cDNA used as the sequencing template. Assay used: immunoSEQ multiplex PCR; TCRdb lists only in-frame clones, some missing. Among roughly 12,000 clones listed, around 63% were seen once. This material consisted of skin, taken at week 4, from a patient treated with tofacitinib. This sequence joins TRBV6-4 and TRBJ1-1; D may be TRBD1 (5 bases). The clonotype originates from a human donor with alopecia areata. This CDR3 reads CASMNDMGGTEAFF. DNA for the CDR3: TGTGCCAGTATGAATGATATGGGGGGCACTGAAGCTTTCTTT.